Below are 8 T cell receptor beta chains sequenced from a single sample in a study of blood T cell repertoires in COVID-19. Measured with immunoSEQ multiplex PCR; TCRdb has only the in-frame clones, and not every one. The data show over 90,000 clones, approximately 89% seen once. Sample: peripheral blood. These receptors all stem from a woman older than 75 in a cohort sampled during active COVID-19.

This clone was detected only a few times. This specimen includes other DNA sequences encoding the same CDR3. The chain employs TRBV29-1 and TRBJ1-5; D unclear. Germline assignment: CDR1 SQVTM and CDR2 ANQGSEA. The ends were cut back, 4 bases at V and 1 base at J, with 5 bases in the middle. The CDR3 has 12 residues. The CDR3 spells CSVAGSNQPQHF. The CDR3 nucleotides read TGCAGCGTTGCGGGGAGCAATCAGCCCCAGCATTTT.

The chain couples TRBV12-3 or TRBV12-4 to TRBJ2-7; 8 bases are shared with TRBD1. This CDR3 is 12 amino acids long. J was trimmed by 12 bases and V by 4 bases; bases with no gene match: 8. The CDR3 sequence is CASSSPGGVLYF. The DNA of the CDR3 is TGTGCCAGCAGTTCCCCAGGGGGCGTACTGTACTTC.

CDR3 region: CASSETSGRGDTQYF. Written as DNA, the CDR3 is TGTGCCAGTAGCGAGACTAGCGGGAGAGGGGATACGCAGTATTTT. This chain links TRBV19 with TRBJ2-3; TRBD2 aligns across 12 bases. The germline V gene encodes CDR1 LNHDA and CDR2 SQIVND (reference sequence). J was trimmed by 6 bases and V by 6 bases; bases with no gene match: 7. The CDR3 runs to 15 residues.

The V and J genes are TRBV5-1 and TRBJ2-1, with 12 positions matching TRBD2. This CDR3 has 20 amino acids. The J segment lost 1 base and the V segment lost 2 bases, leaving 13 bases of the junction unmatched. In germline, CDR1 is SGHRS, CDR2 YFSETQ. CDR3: CASSFQPLAGGPLSYNEQFF. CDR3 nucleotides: TGCGCCAGCAGCTTTCAACCCCTAGCGGGAGGGCCTCTGTCCTACAATGAGCAGTTCTTC.

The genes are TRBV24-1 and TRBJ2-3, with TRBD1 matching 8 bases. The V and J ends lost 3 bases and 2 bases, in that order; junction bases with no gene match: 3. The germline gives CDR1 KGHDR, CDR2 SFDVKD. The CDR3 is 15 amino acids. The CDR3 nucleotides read TGTGCCACCAGTGATCGGACAGGGACCACAGATACGCAGTATTTT. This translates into CATSDRTGTTDTQYF.

CDR3 nucleotides: TGTGCCAGCAGCTTAGATGGCGGGAGTCTATCCTACGAGCAGTACTTC. It codes for CASSLDGGSLSYEQYF. The chain carries TRBV7-2 and TRBJ2-7; the match to TRBD2 covers 7 bases. Looked up from germline, CDR1 is SGHTA and CDR2 is FQGNSA. The V segment lost 1 base and the J segment 1 base; nucleotides outside the gene matches: 7. The CDR3 loop spans 16 amino acids. Full variable domain (rest looked up from reference TRBV7-2 and TRBJ2-7): GAGVSQSPSNKVTEKGKDVELRCDPISGHTALYWYRQSLGQGLEFLIYFQGNSAPDKSGLPSDRFSAERTGGSVSTLTIQRTQQEDSAVYLCASSLDGGSLSYEQYFGPGTRLTVT.

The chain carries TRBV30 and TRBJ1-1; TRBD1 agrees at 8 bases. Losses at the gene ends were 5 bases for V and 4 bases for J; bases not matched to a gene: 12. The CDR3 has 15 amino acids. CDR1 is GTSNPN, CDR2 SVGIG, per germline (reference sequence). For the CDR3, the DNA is TGTGCCTGGGTAGGGACAGGAATTGGGCGCACTGAAGCTTTCTTT. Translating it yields CAWVGTGIGRTEAFF.

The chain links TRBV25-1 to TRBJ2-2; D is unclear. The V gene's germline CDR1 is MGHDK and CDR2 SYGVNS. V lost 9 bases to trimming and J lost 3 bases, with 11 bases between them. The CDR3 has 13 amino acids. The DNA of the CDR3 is TGTGCCAGACATCCTCCCGACACCGGGGAGCTGTTTTTT. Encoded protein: CARHPPDTGELFF.